This T cell receptor beta chain was sequenced during a study of control samples from healthy donors and cancer patients. The assay was immunoSEQ multiplex PCR, and TCRdb's table has in-frame clones only and misses some. In the table there are about 120,000 clones, around 87% of which are singletons. The sequence came from a man in his fifties or sixties in good health. The sequenced sample consisted of blood.

The CDR3 protein is CASSDWHSPNEQFF. For the CDR3, the DNA is TGTGCCAGCAGTGACTGGCATTCACCGAATGAGCAGTTCTTC. The rearrangement uses TRBV2 and TRBJ2-1; no clear D gene. CDR3 length: 14 amino acids. Germline V gene sequence: CDR1 SNHLY, CDR2 FYNNEI. Trimming took 3 bases from V and 7 from J, leaving 13 bases between them.